The entry below describes one TCR beta chain. V was shortened by 9 bases and J by 0 bases, with 13 bases between the two germline ends. CDR3 size: 15 residues. Germline CDR1 reads KGHDR; CDR2 reads SFDVKD. This record comes from a study of blood T cell repertoires in COVID-19. Methods used by the authors: By means of reference gene primer amplification, nucleated cell counts were estimated. Measured with immunoSEQ multiplex PCR; TCRdb has only the in-frame clones, and not every one. The V and J calls and the clone size are those of that table, but D and trimming were determined from the DNA. The sample holds fewer than 120,000 clones, approximately 80% seen once.

Sequenced sample: peripheral blood. The rearrangement uses TRBV24-1 and TRBJ1-4, with a possible D match to TRBD1 (5 bases). This clonotype was sampled from an older woman with acute or convalescent COVID-19. Here the CDR3 reads CATDGGTATNEKLFF. The CDR3 DNA reads TGTGCCACCGACGGGGGGACCGCAACTAATGAAAAACTGTTTTTT.